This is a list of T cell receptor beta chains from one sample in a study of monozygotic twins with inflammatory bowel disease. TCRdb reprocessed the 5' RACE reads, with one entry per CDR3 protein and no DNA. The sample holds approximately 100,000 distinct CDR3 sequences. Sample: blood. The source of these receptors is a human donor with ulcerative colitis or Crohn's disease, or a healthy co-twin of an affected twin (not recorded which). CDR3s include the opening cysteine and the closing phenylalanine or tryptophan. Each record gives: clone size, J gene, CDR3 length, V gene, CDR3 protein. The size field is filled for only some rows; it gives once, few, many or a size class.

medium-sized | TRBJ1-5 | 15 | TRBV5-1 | CASSLGYSINQPQHF
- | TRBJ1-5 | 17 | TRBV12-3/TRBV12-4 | CASSFSGTGASNQPQHF
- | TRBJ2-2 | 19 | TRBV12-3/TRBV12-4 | CASSSPGTSGGPNTGELFF
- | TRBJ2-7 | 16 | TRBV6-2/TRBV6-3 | CASSYSQVLRGNEQYF
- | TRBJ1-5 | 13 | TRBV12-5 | CASGLQGAQPQHF
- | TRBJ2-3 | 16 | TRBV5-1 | CASSAERATSTDTQYF
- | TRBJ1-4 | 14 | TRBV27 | CASSLVGSVEKLFF
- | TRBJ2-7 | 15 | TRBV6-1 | CASSPRAGGSFEQYF
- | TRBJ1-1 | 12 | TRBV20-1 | CSAPTGNTEAFF
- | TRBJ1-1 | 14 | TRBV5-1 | CASSLDGMNTEAFF
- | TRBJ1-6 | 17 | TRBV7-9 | CASSLASGTSYNSPLHF
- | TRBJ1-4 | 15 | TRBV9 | CARTPPYREQEKLFF
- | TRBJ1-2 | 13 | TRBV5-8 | CASSLEAVGGYTF
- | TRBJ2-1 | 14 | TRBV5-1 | CASSFTGVYNEQFF
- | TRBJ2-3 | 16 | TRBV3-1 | CASSQGLGRLPNTQYF
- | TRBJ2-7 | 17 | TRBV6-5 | CASSYSHPGTLIYEQYF
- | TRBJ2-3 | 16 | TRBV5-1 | CASSLAAGQGGDTQYF
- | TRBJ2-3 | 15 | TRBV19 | CASSINSGEGDTQYF
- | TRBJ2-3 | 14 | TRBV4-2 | CASSQGRATDTQYF
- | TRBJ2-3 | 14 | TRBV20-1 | CSARGGQGADSQYF
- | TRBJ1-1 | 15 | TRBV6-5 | CASSTSRDRNTEAFF
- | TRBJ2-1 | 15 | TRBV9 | CASSVAGTGVNEQFF
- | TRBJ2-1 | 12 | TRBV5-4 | CASSQGYNEQFF
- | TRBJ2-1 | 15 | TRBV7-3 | CASSLLGQGNNEQFF
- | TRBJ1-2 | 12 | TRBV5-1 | CASSLEGDGYTF
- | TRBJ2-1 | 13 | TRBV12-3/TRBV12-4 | CASSFGQGGEQFF
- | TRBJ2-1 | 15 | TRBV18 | CASSPPTSPNNEQFF